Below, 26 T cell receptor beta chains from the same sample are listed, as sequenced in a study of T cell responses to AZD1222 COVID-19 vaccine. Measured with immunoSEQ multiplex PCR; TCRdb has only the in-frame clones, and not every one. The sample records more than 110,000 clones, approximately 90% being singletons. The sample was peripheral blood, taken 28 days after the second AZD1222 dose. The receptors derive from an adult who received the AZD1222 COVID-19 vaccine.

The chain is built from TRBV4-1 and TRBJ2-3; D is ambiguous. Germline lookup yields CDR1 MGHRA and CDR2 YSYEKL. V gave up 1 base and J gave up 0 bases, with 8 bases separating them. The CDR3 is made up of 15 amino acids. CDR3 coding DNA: TGCGCCAGCAGCCAAGGAGAGGCGAGCACAGATACGCAGTATTTT. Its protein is CASSQGEASTDTQYF.

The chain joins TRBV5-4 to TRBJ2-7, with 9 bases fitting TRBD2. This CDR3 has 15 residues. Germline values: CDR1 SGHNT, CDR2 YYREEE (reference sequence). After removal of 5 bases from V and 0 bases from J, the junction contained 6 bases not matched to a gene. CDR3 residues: CASSLAGASSYEQYF. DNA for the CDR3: TGTGCCAGCAGTTTAGCGGGGGCCTCCTCCTACGAGCAGTACTTC.

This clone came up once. The CDR3 here is CASSLGGRYEQYF. CDR3 in DNA: TGTGCCAGCAGCCTGGGGGGGCGCTACGAGCAGTACTTC. This sequence joins TRBV11-3 and TRBJ2-7, with D perhaps TRBD2 (7 bases). The CDR3 has 13 residues. Trimming took 5 bases from V and 3 from J, leaving 11 bases between them. Germline assignment: CDR1 SGHNT and CDR2 YENEEA. The full variable domain, with the rest looked up from reference TRBV11-3 and TRBJ2-7, is EAGVVQSPRYKIIEKKQPVAFWCNPISGHNTLYWYLQNLGQGPELLIRYENEEAVDDSQLPKDRFSAERLKGVDSTLKIQPAELGDSAVYLCASSLGGRYEQYFGPGTRLTVT.

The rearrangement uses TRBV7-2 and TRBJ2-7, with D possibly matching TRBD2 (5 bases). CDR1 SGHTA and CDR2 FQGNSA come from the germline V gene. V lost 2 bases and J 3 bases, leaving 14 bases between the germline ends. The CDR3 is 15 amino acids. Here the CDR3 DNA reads TGTGCCAGCAGCTTAACACGGGGTTCCGGCTACGAGCAGTACTTC. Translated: CASSLTRGSGYEQYF. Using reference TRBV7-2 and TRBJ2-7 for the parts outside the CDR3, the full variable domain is GAGVSQSPSNKVTEKGKDVELRCDPISGHTALYWYRQSLGQGLEFLIYFQGNSAPDKSGLPSDRFSAERTGGSVSTLTIQRTQQEDSAVYLCASSLTRGSGYEQYFGPGTRLTVT.

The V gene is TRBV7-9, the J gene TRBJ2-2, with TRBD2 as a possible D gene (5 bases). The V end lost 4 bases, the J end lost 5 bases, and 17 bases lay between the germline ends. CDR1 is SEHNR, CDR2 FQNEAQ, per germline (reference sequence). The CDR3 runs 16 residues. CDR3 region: CASSSIGTRGTGELFF. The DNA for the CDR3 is TGTGCCAGCAGCTCTATCGGAACTAGAGGGACCGGGGAGCTGTTTTTT.

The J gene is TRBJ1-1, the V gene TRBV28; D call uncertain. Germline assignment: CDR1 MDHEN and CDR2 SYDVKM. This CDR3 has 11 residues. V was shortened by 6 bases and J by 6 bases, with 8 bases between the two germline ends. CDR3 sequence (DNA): TGTGCCAGCAGCACACAGTCTGAAGCTTTCTTT. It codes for CASSTQSEAFF.

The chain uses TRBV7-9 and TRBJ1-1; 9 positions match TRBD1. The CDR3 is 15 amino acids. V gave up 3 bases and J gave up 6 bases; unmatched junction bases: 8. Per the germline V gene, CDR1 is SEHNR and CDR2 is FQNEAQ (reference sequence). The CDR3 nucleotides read TGTGCCAGCAGCTTTTCCCGAACAGGGGGCCCTGAAGCTTTCTTT. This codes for CASSFSRTGGPEAFF.

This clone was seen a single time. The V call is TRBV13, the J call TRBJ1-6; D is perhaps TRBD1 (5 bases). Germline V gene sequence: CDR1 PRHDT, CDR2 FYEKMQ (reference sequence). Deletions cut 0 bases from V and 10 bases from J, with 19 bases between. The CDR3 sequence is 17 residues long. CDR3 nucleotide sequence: TGTGCCAGCAGCTTAGGGGATTCGGGACTGACCGTCTCACCCCTCCACTTT. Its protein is CASSLGDSGLTVSPLHF.

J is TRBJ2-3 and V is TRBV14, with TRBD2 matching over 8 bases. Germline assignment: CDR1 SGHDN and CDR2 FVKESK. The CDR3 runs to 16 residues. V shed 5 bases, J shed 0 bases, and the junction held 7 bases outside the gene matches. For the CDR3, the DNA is TGTGCCAGCAGCTCTTATAGCGGGGAAAGCACAGATACGCAGTATTTT. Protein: CASSSYSGESTDTQYF.

This CDR3 reads CASQRSDREGQPQHF. In DNA form, the CDR3 reads TGTGCCAGCCAACGGTCCGACAGGGAAGGACAGCCCCAGCATTTT. The chain joins TRBV28 to TRBJ1-5, with 7 bases matching TRBD1. Germline V gives CDR1 MDHEN, CDR2 SYDVKM. V lost 8 bases to trimming and J lost 7 bases; unmatched junction nucleotides: 14. The CDR3 runs 15 residues.

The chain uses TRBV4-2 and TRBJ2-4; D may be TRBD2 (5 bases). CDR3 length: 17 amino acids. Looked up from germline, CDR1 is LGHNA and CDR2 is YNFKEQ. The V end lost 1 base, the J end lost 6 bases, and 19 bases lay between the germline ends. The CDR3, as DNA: TGTGCCAGCAGCCAAGCTGGTGGGAGACCGGCGGGAAACATTCAGTACTTC. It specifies CASSQAGGRPAGNIQYF.

In DNA, the CDR3 is TGCGCCAGCAGCTTGGGACAGAACACAGATACGCAGTATTTT. It codes for CASSLGQNTDTQYF. The chain joins TRBV5-1 to TRBJ2-3; tentatively, D is TRBD1 (5 bases). The V end lost 0 bases, the J end lost 2 bases, and 7 bases lay between the germline ends. The CDR3 extends over 14 amino acids. Germline CDR1 reads SGHRS; CDR2 reads YFSETQ.

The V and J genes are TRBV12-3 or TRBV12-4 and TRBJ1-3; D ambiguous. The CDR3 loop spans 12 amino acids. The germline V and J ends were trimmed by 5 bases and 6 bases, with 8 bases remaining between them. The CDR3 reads CASSPQANTIYF. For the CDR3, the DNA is TGTGCCAGCAGTCCCCAGGCAAACACCATATATTTT.

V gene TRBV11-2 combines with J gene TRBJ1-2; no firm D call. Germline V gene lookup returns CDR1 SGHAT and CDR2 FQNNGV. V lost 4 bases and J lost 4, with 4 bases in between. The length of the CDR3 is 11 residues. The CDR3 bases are TGTGCCAGCAGCTCACTCTATGGCTACACCTTC. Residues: CASSSLYGYTF.

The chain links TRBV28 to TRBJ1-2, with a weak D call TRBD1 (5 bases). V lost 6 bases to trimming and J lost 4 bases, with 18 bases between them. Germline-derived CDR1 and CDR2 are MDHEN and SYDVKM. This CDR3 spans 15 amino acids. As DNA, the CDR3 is TGTGCCAGCAGGCAAATCTCAACAGGATTCTATGGCTACACCTTC. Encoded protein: CASRQISTGFYGYTF.

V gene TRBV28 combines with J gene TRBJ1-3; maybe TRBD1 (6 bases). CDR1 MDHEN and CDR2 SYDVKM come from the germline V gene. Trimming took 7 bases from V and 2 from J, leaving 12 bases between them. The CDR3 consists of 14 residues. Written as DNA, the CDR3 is TGTGCCAGCAATCGTGGGACACCTGGAAACACCATATATTTT. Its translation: CASNRGTPGNTIYF.

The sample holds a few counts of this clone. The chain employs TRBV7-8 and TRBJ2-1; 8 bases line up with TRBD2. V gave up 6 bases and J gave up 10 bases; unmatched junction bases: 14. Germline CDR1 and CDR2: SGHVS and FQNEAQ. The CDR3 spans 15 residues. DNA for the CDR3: TGTGCCAGCAGTCGTCCGGGACTAGTGAGGTCAGAGCAGTTCTTC. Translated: CASSRPGLVRSEQFF.

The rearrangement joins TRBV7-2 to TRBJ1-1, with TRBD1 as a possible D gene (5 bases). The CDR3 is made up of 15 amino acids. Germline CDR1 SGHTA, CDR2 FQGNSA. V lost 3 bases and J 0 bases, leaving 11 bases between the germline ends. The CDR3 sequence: CASSFGPGLNTEAFF. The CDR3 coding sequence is TGTGCCAGCAGCTTTGGCCCGGGGCTGAACACTGAAGCTTTCTTT.

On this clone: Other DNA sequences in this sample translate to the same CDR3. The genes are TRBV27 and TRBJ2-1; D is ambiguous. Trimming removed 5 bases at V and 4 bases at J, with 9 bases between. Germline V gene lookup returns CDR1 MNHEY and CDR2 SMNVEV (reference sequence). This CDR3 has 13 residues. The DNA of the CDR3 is TGTGCCAGCAGTCGGCCGTCTTACAATGAGCAGTTCTTC. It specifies CASSRPSYNEQFF.

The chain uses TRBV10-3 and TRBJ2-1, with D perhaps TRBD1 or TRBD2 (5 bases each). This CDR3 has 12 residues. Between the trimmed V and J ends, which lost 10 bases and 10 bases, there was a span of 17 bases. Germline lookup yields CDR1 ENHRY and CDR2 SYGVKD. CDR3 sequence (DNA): TGTGCCACCCGGACTGGCGAGGGGGAGCAGTTCTTC. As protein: CATRTGEGEQFF.

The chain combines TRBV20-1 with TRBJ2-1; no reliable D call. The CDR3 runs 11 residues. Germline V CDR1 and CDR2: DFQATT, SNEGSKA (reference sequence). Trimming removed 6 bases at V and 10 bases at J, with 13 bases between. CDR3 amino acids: CSAPSRKEQFF. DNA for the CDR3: TGCAGTGCGCCCTCTAGGAAAGAGCAGTTCTTC.

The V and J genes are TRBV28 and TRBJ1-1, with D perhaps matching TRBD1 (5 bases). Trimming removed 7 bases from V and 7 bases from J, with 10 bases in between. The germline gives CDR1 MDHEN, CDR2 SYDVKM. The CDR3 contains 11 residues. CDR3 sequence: CASTRQLEAFF. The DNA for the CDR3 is TGTGCCAGCACCAGACAGCTTGAAGCTTTCTTT.

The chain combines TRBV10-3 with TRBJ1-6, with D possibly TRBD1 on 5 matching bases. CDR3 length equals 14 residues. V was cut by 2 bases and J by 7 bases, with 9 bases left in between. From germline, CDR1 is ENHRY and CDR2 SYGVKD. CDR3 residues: CAISEDSLNSPLHF. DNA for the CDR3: TGTGCCATCAGTGAGGACAGCCTAAATTCACCCCTCCACTTT.

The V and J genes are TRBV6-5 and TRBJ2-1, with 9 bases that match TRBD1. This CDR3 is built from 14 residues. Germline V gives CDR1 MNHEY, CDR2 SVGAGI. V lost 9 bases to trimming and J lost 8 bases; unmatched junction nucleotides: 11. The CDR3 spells CASTGTGSRYEQFF. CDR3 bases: TGTGCCAGTACCGGGACAGGGTCAAGATATGAGCAGTTCTTC.

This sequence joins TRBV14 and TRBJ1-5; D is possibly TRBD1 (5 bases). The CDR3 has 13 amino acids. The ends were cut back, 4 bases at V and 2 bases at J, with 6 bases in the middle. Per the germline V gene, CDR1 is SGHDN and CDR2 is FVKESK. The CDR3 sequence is CASSRDGNQPQHF. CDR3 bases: TGTGCCAGCAGCCGGGACGGCAATCAGCCCCAGCATTTT. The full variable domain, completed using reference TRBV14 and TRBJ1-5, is EAGVTQFPSHSVIEKGQTVTLRCDPISGHDNLYWYRRVMGKEIKFLLHFVKESKQDESGMPNNRFLAERTGGTYSTLKVQPAELEDSGVYFCASSRDGNQPQHFGDGTRLSIL.

The CDR3 nucleotides read TGCGCCAGCAGCTTGGTTAAGGATACGCAGTATTTT. This gives the protein CASSLVKDTQYF. The chain employs TRBV5-1 and TRBJ2-3; no clear D. Trimming shortened V by 0 bases and J by 6 bases, and 5 bases separated the two germline ends. Germline CDR1 reads SGHRS; CDR2 reads YFSETQ. The CDR3 loop spans 12 amino acids.